These 19 T cell receptor beta chains came from one sample sequenced in a study of blood T cells in healthy people across ages. Through a sample-barcoded 5' primer and a J-beta primer mix, a second PCR was run for roughly 6 to 11 cycles. MiXCR, run by TCRdb on the 5' RACE reads, gives a single entry per CDR3 protein. The sample consists of fewer than 700,000 distinct CDR3 sequences, over 40% of them appearing once. Sequencing was carried out using blood. The receptors derive from a man at least 80 years old in good health.

This clonotype was counted between two and nine times. The rearrangement uses TRBV20-1 and TRBJ2-7, with a tentative D call TRBD2 (6 bases). This CDR3 is 13 amino acids long. V lost 6 bases and J lost 3, with 15 bases in between. The germline gives CDR1 DFQATT, CDR2 SNEGSKA (reference sequence). For the CDR3, the DNA is TGCAGTGCGCCCGGGAAGGGACTCTACGAGCAGTACTTC. It codes for CSAPGKGLYEQYF.

This clonotype was counted only a few times. The CDR3 reads CATSDPVLPQFF. The DNA of the CDR3 is TGTGCCACCAGTGATCCGGTTCTCCCCCAGTTCTTC. The chain is built from TRBV24-1 and TRBJ2-1; unclear D gene. Germline V gene lookup returns CDR1 KGHDR and CDR2 SFDVKD. This CDR3 comprises 12 residues. Trimming shortened V by 3 bases and J by 13 bases, and 12 bases separated the two germline ends.

The chain couples TRBV9 to TRBJ2-5; 7 nucleotides match TRBD2. Germline trimming cut 3 bases from V and 5 bases from J; bases unmatched to any gene: 13. CDR3 length: 16 residues. The germline gives CDR1 SGDLS, CDR2 YYNGEE. The CDR3 region is CASSASTNTGGETQYF. For the CDR3, the DNA is TGTGCCAGCAGCGCCTCAACAAACACCGGGGGGGAGACCCAGTACTTC.

The gene calls are TRBV2 and TRBJ2-1, with a tentative D call TRBD1 (6 bases). V gave up 10 bases and J gave up 7 bases, with 17 bases separating them. Germline CDR1 is SNHLY and CDR2 is FYNNEI. The CDR3 is 13 residues long. The CDR3 nucleotides are TGTGCCACCGGGACACAGGGCTCAAATGAGCAGTTCTTC. It is translated as CATGTQGSNEQFF.

Ten or more counts support this clonotype. CDR3 loop: CASSQDGLAGAREQFF. CDR3 bases: TGCGCCAGCAGCCAAGATGGGCTAGCGGGAGCCCGTGAGCAGTTCTTC. The rearrangement joins TRBV4-3 to TRBJ2-1; 10 positions match TRBD2. The germline gives CDR1 LGHNA, CDR2 YSLEER. This CDR3 region has 16 residues. The ends lost 0 bases at V and 9 bases at J; junction bases unmatched: 8.

V gene TRBV6-5 combines with J gene TRBJ2-3; possible D gene TRBD1, 6 bases. Trimming stripped 6 bases from V and 4 bases from J, with 20 bases between. There are 16 residues in the CDR3. Per the germline V gene, CDR1 is MNHEY and CDR2 is SVGAGI. This chain's CDR3 is CASSRTALTSPDTQYF. The CDR3 DNA reads as TGTGCCAGCAGCAGGACAGCCCTTACCTCACCAGATACGCAGTATTTT.

The genes are TRBV4-2 and TRBJ1-2, with TRBD1 as a possible D gene (6 bases). This CDR3 contains 16 residues. The V end was cut by 0 bases, the J end by 4 bases, with 15 bases between. In germline, CDR1 is LGHNA, CDR2 YNFKEQ. CDR3 in DNA: TGTGCCAGCAGCCAAGAGGTTGCAGGGGTTGGCTATGGCTACACCTTC. Protein: CASSQEVAGVGYGYTF.

This chain uses TRBV20-1 with TRBJ2-2; no reliable D call. The V and J ends lost 6 bases and 7 bases respectively, with 6 bases between them. CDR3 length: 10 amino acids. Germline lookup yields CDR1 DFQATT and CDR2 SNEGSKA (reference sequence). The CDR3 region is CSAPSGELFF. The DNA of the CDR3 is TGCAGTGCCCCAAGCGGGGAGCTGTTTTTT.

The sample holds many counts of this clonotype. The chain is built from TRBV7-2 and TRBJ2-4; either TRBD1 or TRBD2 may fit D (6 bases each). Trimming took 2 bases from V and 0 from J, leaving 11 bases between them. Per the germline V gene, CDR1 is SGHTA and CDR2 is FQGNSA. This CDR3 spans 16 amino acids. In nucleotides, the CDR3 is TGTGCCAGCAGCTTAAGGAGGGACATAGCCAAAAACATTCAGTACTTC. This sequence encodes CASSLRRDIAKNIQYF.

This clonotype was detected only a few times. The rearrangement links TRBV7-2 to TRBJ1-4, with D maybe TRBD1 (6 bases). The CDR3 is 12 residues long. V was cut by 4 bases and J by 11 bases, with 11 bases left in between. Germline values: CDR1 SGHTA, CDR2 FQGNSA. The CDR3 DNA reads as TGTGCCAGCAGCTATTACAGGGAGAAACTGTTTTTT. It specifies CASSYYREKLFF.

A word on this clonotype: A much larger clone lies one base from this, so it may be a read error. The genes are TRBV29-1 and TRBJ2-5; 12 nucleotides match TRBD2. The J call may be faulty, since TRBJ2-7 better matches the DNA end. The length of the CDR3 is 14 residues. Germline loops: CDR1 SQVTM, CDR2 ANQGSEA. CDR3 bases: TGCAGCTCAATCTCAGTACTAGCGGGAGGCGAGCAGTACTTC. It codes for CSSISVLAGGEQYF.

This clonotype has just one count. The chain employs TRBV5-5 and TRBJ2-1, with no clear D. The V and J ends lost 6 bases and 3 bases respectively, with 13 bases between them. This CDR3 spans 14 amino acids. Germline V gene data show CDR1 as SGHKS and CDR2 as YYEKEE (reference sequence). CDR3 sequence (DNA): TGTGCCAGCATCCGAGGACCCAGCTACAATGAGCAGTTCTTC. Protein: CASIRGPSYNEQFF.

The sample holds a few counts of this clonotype. The V and J genes are TRBV27 and TRBJ1-4; no firm D call. The CDR3 spans 14 residues. Germline assignment: CDR1 MNHEY and CDR2 SMNVEV (reference sequence). V was trimmed by 4 bases and J by 6 bases, leaving 12 bases between them. CDR3 sequence reads: CASSSSRVDEKLFF. The CDR3 nucleotides read TGTGCCAGCAGTTCGAGTAGGGTGGATGAAAAACTGTTTTTT.

This clonotype appeared many times. The V gene is TRBV7-6, the J gene TRBJ1-4, with 10 positions matching TRBD1. Losses at the gene ends were 4 bases for V and 8 bases for J; bases not matched to a gene: 7. The germline V gene has CDR1 SGHVS and CDR2 FNYEAQ. This CDR3 comprises 15 residues. Here the CDR3 reads CASSSAGTGAEKLFF. The CDR3 region has the DNA TGTGCCAGCAGCTCCGCCGGGACAGGGGCGGAAAAACTGTTTTTT.

This clonotype was detected ten times or more. The chain has TRBV4-1 and TRBJ2-5; D might be TRBD2 (5 bases). The CDR3 spans 15 residues. Trimming removed 4 bases at V and 5 bases at J, with 17 bases between. The germline CDR1 and CDR2 sequences are MGHRA and YSYEKL. The CDR3 sequence: CASSRAGTRSETQYF. CDR3 in DNA: TGCGCCAGCAGCCGCGCAGGTACTAGAAGCGAGACCCAGTACTTC.

This clonotype was seen at least ten times. The CDR3 loop reads CASSYSWAGVAKNIQYF. DNA of the CDR3: TGTGCCAGCAGTTACTCGTGGGCGGGCGTAGCCAAAAACATTCAGTACTTC. The rearrangement links TRBV6-5 to TRBJ2-4; D possibly corresponds to TRBD2 (5 bases). CDR1 MNHEY and CDR2 SVGAGI come from the germline V gene. The CDR3 loop spans 17 amino acids. Deletions cut 0 bases from V and 0 bases from J, with 12 bases between.

The chain is built from TRBV3-1 and TRBJ1-4; D is undetermined. The CDR3 is 13 residues long. Trimming stripped 4 bases from V and 6 bases from J, with 9 bases between. The germline V gene encodes CDR1 LGHDT and CDR2 YNNKEL (reference sequence). The CDR3 region is CASSRVKHEKLFF. The CDR3 DNA reads TGTGCCAGCAGCCGTGTGAAACATGAAAAACTGTTTTTT. Using reference TRBV3-1 and TRBJ1-4 for the parts outside the CDR3, the full variable domain is DTAVSQTPKYLVTQMGNDKSIKCEQNLGHDTMYWYKQDSKKFLKIMFSYNNKELIINETVPNRFSPKSPDKAHLNLHINSLELGDSAVYFCASSRVKHEKLFFGSGTQLSVL.

The V gene is TRBV15, the J gene TRBJ2-2, with unresolved D. V gave up 2 bases and J gave up 8 bases, with 12 bases separating them. Germline V CDR1 and CDR2: LNHNV, YYDKDF (reference sequence). The CDR3 has 14 residues. CDR3 region: CATSRSSSLGELFF. The CDR3 coding sequence is TGTGCCACCAGCAGATCGAGTTCTTTAGGGGAGCTGTTTTTT.

The CDR3 here is CASTPSVNTEAFF. CDR3 bases: TGTGCCAGCACTCCGTCCGTGAACACTGAAGCTTTCTTT. The genes are TRBV25-1 and TRBJ1-1; D unclear. From germline, CDR1 is MGHDK and CDR2 SYGVNS. This CDR3 has 13 amino acids. Between the trimmed V and J ends, which lost 7 bases and 0 bases, there was a span of 9 bases.